The next 14 T cell receptor beta chains were all read from a single sample in a study of early T cells in non-severe SARS-CoV-2 infection (dated by TCRdb to the early 2020s). Libraries were prepared through 5' RACE. Reads for this sample came from a NextSeq 500. Starting from the raw public reads, TCRdb applied fastp trimming at Q25, assembled clones with MiXCR and retained in-frame beta chains. Rows merge per CDR3 protein into single entries with the most common DNA and genes. Within this sample are more than 20,000 distinct CDR3 sequences, with roughly 4.4% of them counted one time only. The biggest ten clones account for about 20% of the sample. The sample consisted of whole blood. The receptors shown here come from an adult who was a healthcare worker with PCR-confirmed SARS-CoV-2 infection or an uninfected control (not recorded which).

This clonotype came up many times. The chain joins TRBV2 to TRBJ2-7; TRBD2 matches at 10 bases. Germline V gene data show CDR1 as SNHLY and CDR2 as FYNNEI. V was clipped by 1 base and J by 3 bases; unmatched bases: 6. CDR3 size: 16 residues. CDR3 residues: CASSEGKGLASYEQYF. CDR3 bases: TGTGCCAGCAGTGAAGGGAAGGGACTAGCGAGCTACGAGCAGTACTTC.

This clonotype was observed many times. The chain employs TRBV11-2 and TRBJ2-1; 8 positions agree with TRBD2. The germline gives CDR1 SGHAT, CDR2 FQNNGV. Losses at the gene ends were 3 bases for V and 6 bases for J; bases not matched to a gene: 7. This CDR3 region has 15 residues. The CDR3 sequence: CASSFLAGVLNEQFF. Written as DNA, the CDR3 is TGTGCCAGCAGCTTCCTAGCGGGTGTCCTCAATGAGCAGTTCTTC. Complete variable domain (other parts from reference TRBV11-2 and TRBJ2-1): EAGVAQSPRYKIIEKRQSVAFWCNPISGHATLYWYQQILGQGPKLLIQFQNNGVVDDSQLPKDRFSAERLKGVDSTLKIQPAKLEDSAVYLCASSFLAGVLNEQFFGPGTRLTVL.

With respect to this clonotype: A single base separates this from a much larger clone, so it may be a read error. The genes are TRBV29-1 and TRBJ2-1; maybe TRBD1 (6 bases). Germline CDR1 is SQVTM and CDR2 is ANQGSEA. The CDR3 sequence is 14 residues long. Here the CDR3 reads CSVQDPDSNNEQFF. DNA of the CDR3: TGCAGCGTTCAAGACCCGGACAGCAACAATGAGCAGTTCTTC.

The chain joins TRBV20-1 to TRBJ2-7, with D possibly being TRBD2 (6 bases). V was clipped by 4 bases and J by 5 bases, with 18 bases between them. This CDR3 contains 14 residues. Germline CDR1 and CDR2: DFQATT and SNEGSKA (reference sequence). This chain's CDR3 is CSATGWRARDEQYF. The CDR3, as DNA: TGCAGTGCTACCGGCTGGAGGGCCAGGGACGAGCAGTACTTC.

The chain couples TRBV20-1 to TRBJ2-4; D is unclear. Trimming took off 3 bases at V and 9 bases at J, with 18 bases between the two ends. Germline V gene sequence: CDR1 DFQATT, CDR2 SNEGSKA (reference sequence). The CDR3 consists of 14 residues. CDR3 protein: CSASIRTDTGIQYF. DNA for the CDR3: TGCAGTGCTAGTATACGAACAGACACTGGCATTCAGTACTTC.

This clonotype has more than one count but fewer than ten. This chain uses TRBV19 with TRBJ2-2; D possibly uses TRBD1 or TRBD2 (5 bases each). V gave up 9 bases and J gave up 4 bases, with 12 bases separating them. Germline CDR1 is LNHDA and CDR2 is SQIVND (reference sequence). This CDR3 spans 13 amino acids. The CDR3 spells CASPRDRTGELFF. CDR3 DNA: TGTGCCAGCCCCAGGGACCGCACCGGGGAGCTGTTTTTT.

The chain recombines TRBV21-1 with TRBJ1-1. TRBV21-1 is classified as a pseudogene. This CDR3 is 13 amino acids long. CDR3 sequence (DNA): TGTGCCAGCAGCTTTTTATTGGGCACTGAAGCTTTCTTT. Encoded protein: CASSFLLGTEAFF.

The gene calls are TRBV11-3 and TRBJ2-7; TRBD2 matches at 11 bases. V lost 3 bases to trimming and J lost 5 bases; unmatched junction nucleotides: 6. The CDR3 is 15 amino acids. CDR1 is SGHNT and CDR2 is YENEEA in the germline V gene. The DNA for the CDR3 is TGTGCCAGCAGCTTCGGACTAGCGGGTATGGACGAGCAGTACTTC. Translated, it gives CASSFGLAGMDEQYF.

The chain carries TRBV5-1 and TRBJ2-7; D may be TRBD2 (6 bases). CDR1 and CDR2 (germline): SGHRS, YFSETQ. This CDR3 comprises 13 residues. V was cut by 4 bases and J by 6 bases, with 14 bases left in between. The CDR3 DNA follows: TGCGCCAGCAGCCGGGGGTCGGATTTCGAGCAGTACTTC. This codes for CASSRGSDFEQYF. Looking up the rest from reference TRBV5-1 and TRBJ2-7 gives the full variable domain: KAGVTQTPRYLIKTRGQQVTLSCSPISGHRSVSWYQQTPGQGLQFLFEYFSETQRNKGNFPGRFSGRQFSNSRSEMNVSTLELGDSALYLCASSRGSDFEQYFGPGTRLTVT.

In this sample, this clonotype turned up many times. V usage is TRBV11-2 and J usage is TRBJ2-2; tentative D call: TRBD2 (6 bases). The CDR3 covers 14 residues. V was trimmed by 8 bases and J by 2 bases, leaving 12 bases between them. Germline values: CDR1 SGHAT, CDR2 FQNNGV. CDR3 protein: CASEREYNTGELFF. The CDR3 DNA sequence: TGTGCCAGCGAACGGGAGTACAACACCGGGGAGCTGTTTTTT.

V and J are TRBV6-2 or TRBV6-3 and TRBJ1-1; D not certain. Germline CDR1 and CDR2: MNHEY and SVGEGT. This CDR3 is built from 14 residues. The V gene lost 7 bases and the J gene lost 3 bases, with 15 bases spanning the gap. For the CDR3, the DNA is TGTGCCAGCACCACAGTGATTTGGGACACTGAAGCTTTCTTT. As protein: CASTTVIWDTEAFF.

This clonotype was detected ten times or more. The rearrangement uses TRBV3-1 and TRBJ2-1, with 8 nucleotides matching TRBD2. CDR1 is LGHDT and CDR2 is YNNKEL in the germline V gene (reference sequence). V was clipped by 7 bases and J by 6 bases; unmatched bases: 14. The CDR3 is 16 amino acids. The CDR3 spells CASKSAPGLGVNEQFF. In DNA form, the CDR3 reads TGTGCCAGCAAATCGGCCCCGGGACTAGGGGTCAATGAGCAGTTCTTC.

This clonotype was observed many times. At one end, the junction sequence differs from germline, possibly due to a read error. The rearrangement links TRBV7-7 to TRBJ2-3; D may be TRBD1 or TRBD2 (5 bases each). Per germline, CDR1 SSHAT and CDR2 FNYEAQ (reference sequence). CDR3 size: 14 residues. The CDR3 is CASSRRRGADTQYF. CDR3 nucleotides: TGTGCTAGCAGCCGGCGTAGAGGGGCAGATACGCAGTATTTT.

At least ten counts were recorded for this clonotype. This sequence joins TRBV6-2 or TRBV6-3 and TRBJ1-2; D call uncertain. The germline CDR1 and CDR2 sequences are MNHEY and SVGEGT. The CDR3 covers 14 residues. V was cut by 6 bases and J by 3 bases, with 14 bases left in between. CDR3: CASRRAAGYYGYTF. CDR3 nucleotides: TGTGCCAGCAGGCGGGCTGCGGGGTACTATGGCTACACCTTC.